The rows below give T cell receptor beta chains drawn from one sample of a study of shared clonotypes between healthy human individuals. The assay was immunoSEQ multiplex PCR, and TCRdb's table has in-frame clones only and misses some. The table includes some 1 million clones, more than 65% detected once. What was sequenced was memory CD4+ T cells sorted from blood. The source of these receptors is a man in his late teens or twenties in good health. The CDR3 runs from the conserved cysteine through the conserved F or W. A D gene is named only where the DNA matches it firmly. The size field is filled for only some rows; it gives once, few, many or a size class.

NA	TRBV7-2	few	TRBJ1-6	CASSSYNSPLHF	TGTGCCAGCAGCTCGTATAATTCACCCCTCCACTTT
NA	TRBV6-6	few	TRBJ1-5	CASSYGGSNQPQHF	TGTGCCAGCAGTTACGGTGGTAGCAATCAGCCCCAGCATTTT
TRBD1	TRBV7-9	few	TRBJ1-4	CASSPTGQNEKLFF	TGTGCCAGCAGTCCCACGGGACAGAATGAAAAACTGTTTTTT
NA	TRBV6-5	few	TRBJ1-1	CASSYTDGGFEAFF	TGTGCCAGCAGTTACACCGACGGGGGATTTGAAGCTTTCTTT
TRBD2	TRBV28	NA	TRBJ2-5	CASSYGGTETQYF	TGTGCCAGCAGTTACGGGGGGACAGAGACCCAGTACTTC
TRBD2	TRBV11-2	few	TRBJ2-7	CASSHQGGEPGVRYEQYF	TGTGCCAGCAGCCACCAGGGAGGGGAGCCCGGGGTGAGGTACGAGCAGTACTTC
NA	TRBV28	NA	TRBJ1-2	CASSFISANYGYTF	TGTGCCAGCAGTTTTATATCAGCGAACTATGGCTACACCTTC
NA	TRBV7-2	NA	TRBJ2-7	CASSQFGGPNSYEQYF	TGTGCCAGCAGCCAATTTGGGGGGCCGAACTCCTACGAGCAGTACTTC
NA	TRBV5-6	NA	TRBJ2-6	CASSLYSGSGANVLTF	TGTGCCAGCAGCTTGTATTCGGGATCTGGGGCCAACGTCCTGACTTTC
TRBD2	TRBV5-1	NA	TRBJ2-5	CASSRGGSGETQYF	TGCGCCAGTTCCCGGGGGGGGTCCGGGGAGACCCAGTACTTC
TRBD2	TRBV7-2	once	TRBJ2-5	CASSFSGGGWETQYF	TGTGCCAGCAGCTTTAGCGGGGGAGGGTGGGAGACCCAGTACTTC
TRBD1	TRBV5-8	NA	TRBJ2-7	CASSSGPGQPTYEQYF	TGTGCCAGCAGCTCAGGGCCGGGACAGCCGACCTACGAGCAGTACTTC